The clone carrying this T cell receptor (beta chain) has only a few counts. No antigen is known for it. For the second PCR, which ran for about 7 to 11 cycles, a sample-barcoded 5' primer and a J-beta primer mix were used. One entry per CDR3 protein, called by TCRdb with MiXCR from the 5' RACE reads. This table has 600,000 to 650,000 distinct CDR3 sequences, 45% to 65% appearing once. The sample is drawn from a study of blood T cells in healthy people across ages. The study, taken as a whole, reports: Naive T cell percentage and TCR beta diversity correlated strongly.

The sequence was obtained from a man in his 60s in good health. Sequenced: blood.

This CDR3 reads CASSLQGQPNEKLFF. The CDR3 DNA follows: TGTGCCAGCAGCCTACAGGGGCAGCCTAATGAAAAACTGTTTTTT. The J gene is TRBJ1-4, the V gene TRBV7-2; 7 bases agree with TRBD1. V shed 5 bases and J 3 bases; nucleotides not matched to a gene: 6. The CDR3 extends over 15 amino acids. Germline V lookup: CDR1 SGHTA, CDR2 FQGNSA.